The 3 T cell receptor beta chains given below trace back to one sample, sequenced in a study of T cell changes during pregnancy in multiple sclerosis. The table came from immunoSEQ multiplex PCR; TCRdb's copy has only in-frame clones and leaves some out. The data contain 55,000 to 95,000 clones, more than 90% of them singletons. Sequences were derived from peripheral blood, sampled in the second trimester of pregnancy. Receptor source: a female donor in good health, enrolled as a control in a pregnancy study.

V and J are TRBV4-3 and TRBJ1-1, with TRBD1 matching over 11 bases. Looked up from germline, CDR1 is LGHNA and CDR2 is YSLEER. This CDR3 has 16 amino acids. V was clipped by 5 bases and J by 0 bases; unmatched bases: 5. The CDR3 region has the DNA TGCGCCAGCAGCTCCGGACAGGGGGCGATGAACACTGAAGCTTTCTTT. Amino acid sequence: CASSSGQGAMNTEAFF.

This chain joins TRBV5-6 and TRBJ1-4, with no clear D. This CDR3 is 16 amino acids long. V dropped 3 bases and J dropped 7 bases, with 19 bases sitting between them. Germline loops: CDR1 SGHDT, CDR2 YYEEEE. The CDR3: CASSSSDPSGFEKLFF. CDR3 bases: TGTGCCAGCAGCTCTTCGGACCCCAGCGGTTTTGAAAAACTGTTTTTT. The full variable domain, in which reference TRBV5-6 and TRBJ1-4 provide the parts outside the CDR3, is DAGVTQSPTHLIKTRGQQVTLRCSPKSGHDTVSWYQQALGQGPQFIFQYYEEEERQRGNFPDRFSGHQFPNYSSELNVNALLLGDSALYLCASSSSDPSGFEKLFFGSGTQLSVL.

The rearrangement joins TRBV10-3 to TRBJ1-1; D remains ambiguous. CDR3 length: 13 amino acids. Germline values: CDR1 ENHRY, CDR2 SYGVKD. V lost 6 bases and J lost 0, with 8 bases in between. CDR3 amino acids: CAISGEVNTEAFF. The CDR3 DNA is TGTGCCATCAGCGGAGAAGTGAACACTGAAGCTTTCTTT.